What follows is one TCR beta chain and its context. Sorting based on CD45RO/CCR7/CD25/CD127/CD95/CD27 separated CD4+ naive, central memory, regulatory and stem cell-like memory cells. All of the isolated RNA was reverse transcribed, so expressed TCRB transcripts were sequenced. TCRdb's copy holds only in-frame clones and misses some; the assay was immunoSEQ multiplex PCR. This table holds a few hundred thousand clones, around 13% found once. This sample stems from a study of beta chain features in type 1 diabetes. Germline CDR1 and CDR2: MNHNY and SVGAGI (reference sequence). This CDR3 has 14 amino acids. V was clipped by 2 bases and J by 6 bases, with 11 bases between them.

The TCR was taken from a man in his late teens or twenties in good health. The sequencing sample was made of naive CD4+ T cells from blood. V is TRBV6-6 and J is TRBJ2-1, with a possible D match to TRBD2 (6 bases). The CDR3 spells CASSYAGTSNEQFF. Written as DNA, the CDR3 is TGTGCCAGCAGTTACGCGGGGACTTCCAATGAGCAGTTCTTC.